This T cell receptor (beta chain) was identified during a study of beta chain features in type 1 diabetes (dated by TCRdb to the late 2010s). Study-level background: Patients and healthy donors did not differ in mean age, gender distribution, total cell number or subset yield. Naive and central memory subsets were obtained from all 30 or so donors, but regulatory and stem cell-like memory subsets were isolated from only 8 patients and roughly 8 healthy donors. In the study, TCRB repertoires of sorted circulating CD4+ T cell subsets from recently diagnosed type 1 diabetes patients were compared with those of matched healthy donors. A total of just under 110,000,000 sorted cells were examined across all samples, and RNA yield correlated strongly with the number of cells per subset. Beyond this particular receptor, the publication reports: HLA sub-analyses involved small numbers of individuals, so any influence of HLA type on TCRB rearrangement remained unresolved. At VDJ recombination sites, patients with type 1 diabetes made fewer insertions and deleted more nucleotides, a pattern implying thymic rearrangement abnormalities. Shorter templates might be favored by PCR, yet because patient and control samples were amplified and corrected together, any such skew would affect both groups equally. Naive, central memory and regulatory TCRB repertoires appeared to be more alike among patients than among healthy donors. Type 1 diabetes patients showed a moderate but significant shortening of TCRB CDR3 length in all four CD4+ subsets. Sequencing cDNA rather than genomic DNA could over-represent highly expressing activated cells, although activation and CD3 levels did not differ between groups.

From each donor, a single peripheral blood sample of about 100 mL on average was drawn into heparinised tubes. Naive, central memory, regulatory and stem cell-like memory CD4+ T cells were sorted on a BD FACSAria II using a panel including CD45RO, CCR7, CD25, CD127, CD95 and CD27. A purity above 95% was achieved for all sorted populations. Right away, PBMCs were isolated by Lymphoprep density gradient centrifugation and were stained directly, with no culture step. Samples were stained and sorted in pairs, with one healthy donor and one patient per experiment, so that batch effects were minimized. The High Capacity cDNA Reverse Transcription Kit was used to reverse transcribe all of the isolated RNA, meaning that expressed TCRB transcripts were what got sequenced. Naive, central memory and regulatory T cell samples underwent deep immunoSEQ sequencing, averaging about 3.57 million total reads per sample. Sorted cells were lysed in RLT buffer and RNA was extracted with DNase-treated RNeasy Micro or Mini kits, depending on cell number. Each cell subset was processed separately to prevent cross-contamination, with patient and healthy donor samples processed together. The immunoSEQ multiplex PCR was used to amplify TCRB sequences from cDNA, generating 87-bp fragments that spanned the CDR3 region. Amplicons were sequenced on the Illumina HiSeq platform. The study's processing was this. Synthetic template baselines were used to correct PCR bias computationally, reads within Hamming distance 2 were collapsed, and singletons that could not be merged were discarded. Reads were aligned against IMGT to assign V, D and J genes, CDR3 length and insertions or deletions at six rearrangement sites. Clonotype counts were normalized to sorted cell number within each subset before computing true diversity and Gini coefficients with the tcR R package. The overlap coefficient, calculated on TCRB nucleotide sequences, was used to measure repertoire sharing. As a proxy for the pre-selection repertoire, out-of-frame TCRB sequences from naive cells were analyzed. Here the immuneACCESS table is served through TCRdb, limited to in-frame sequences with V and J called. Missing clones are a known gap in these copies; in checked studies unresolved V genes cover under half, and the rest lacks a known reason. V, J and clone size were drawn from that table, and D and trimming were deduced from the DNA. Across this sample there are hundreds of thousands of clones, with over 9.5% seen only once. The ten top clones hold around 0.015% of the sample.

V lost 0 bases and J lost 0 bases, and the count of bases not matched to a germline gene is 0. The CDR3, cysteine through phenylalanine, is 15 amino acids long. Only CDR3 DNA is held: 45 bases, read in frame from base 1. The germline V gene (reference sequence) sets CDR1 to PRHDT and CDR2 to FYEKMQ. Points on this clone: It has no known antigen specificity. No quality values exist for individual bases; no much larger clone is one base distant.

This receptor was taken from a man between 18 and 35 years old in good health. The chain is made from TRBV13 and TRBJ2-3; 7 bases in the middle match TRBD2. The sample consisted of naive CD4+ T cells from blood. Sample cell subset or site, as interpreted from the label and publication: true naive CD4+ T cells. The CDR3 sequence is CASSLGSGSTDTQYF. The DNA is TGTGCCAGCAGCTTAGGTAGCGGGAGCACAGATACGCAGTATTTT.